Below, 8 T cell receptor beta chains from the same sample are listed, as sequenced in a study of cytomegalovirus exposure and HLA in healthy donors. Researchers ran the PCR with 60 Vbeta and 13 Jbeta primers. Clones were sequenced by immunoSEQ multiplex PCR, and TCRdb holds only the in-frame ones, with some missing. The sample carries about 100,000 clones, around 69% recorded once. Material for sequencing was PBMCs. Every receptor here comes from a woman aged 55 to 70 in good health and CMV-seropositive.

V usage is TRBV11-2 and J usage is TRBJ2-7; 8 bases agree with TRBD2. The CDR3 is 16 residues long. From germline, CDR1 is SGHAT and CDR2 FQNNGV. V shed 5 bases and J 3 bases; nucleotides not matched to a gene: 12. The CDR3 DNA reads TGTGCCAGCAGCCCTATGGGGTTTCGGGAGGGCTACGAGCAGTACTTC. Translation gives CASSPMGFREGYEQYF.

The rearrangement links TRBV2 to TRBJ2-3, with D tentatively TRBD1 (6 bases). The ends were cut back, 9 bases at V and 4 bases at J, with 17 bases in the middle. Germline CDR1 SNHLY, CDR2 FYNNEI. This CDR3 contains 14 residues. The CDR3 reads CARRTARPSDTQYF. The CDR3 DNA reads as TGTGCCAGGAGGACAGCCCGGCCATCAGATACGCAGTATTTT.

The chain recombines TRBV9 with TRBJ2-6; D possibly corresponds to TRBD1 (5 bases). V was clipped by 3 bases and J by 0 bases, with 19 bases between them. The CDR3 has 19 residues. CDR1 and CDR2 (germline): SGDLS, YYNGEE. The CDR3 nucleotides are TGTGCCAGCAGCGGACAGCCAATATCTTCTTACTCTGGGGCCAACGTCCTGACTTTC. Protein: CASSGQPISSYSGANVLTF.

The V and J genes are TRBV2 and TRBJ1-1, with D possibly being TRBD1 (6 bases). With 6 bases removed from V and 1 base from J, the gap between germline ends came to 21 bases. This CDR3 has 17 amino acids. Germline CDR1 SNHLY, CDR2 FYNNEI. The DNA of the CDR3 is TGTGCCAGCAGGCCCCTTTTATCCGGGGGGCAGAACACTGAAGCTTTCTTT. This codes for CASRPLLSGGQNTEAFF.

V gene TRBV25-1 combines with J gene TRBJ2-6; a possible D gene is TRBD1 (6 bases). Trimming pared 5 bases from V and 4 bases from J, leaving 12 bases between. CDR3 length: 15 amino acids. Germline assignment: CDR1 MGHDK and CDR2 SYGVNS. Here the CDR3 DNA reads TGTGCCAGCAGTAAATCAGGGGTAGGGGCCAACGTCCTGACTTTC. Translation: CASSKSGVGANVLTF.

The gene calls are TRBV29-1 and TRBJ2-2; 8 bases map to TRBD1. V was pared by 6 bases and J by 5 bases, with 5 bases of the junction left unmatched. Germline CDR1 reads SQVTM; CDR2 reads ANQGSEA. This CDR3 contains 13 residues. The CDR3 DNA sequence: TGCAGCGTCGACAGGGGCCGTACCGGGGAGCTGTTTTTT. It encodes CSVDRGRTGELFF.

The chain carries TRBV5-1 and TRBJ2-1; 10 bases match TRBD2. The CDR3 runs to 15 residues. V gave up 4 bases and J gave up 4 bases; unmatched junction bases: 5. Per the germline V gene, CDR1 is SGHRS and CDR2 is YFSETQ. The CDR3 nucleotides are TGCGCCAGCAGCGGTGTAGCGGGAGGTTACAATGAGCAGTTCTTC. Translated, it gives CASSGVAGGYNEQFF.

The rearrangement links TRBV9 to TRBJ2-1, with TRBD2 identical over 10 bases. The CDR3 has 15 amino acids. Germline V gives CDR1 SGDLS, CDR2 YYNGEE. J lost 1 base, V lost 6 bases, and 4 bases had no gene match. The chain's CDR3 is CASTMTSGSYNEQFF. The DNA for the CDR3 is TGTGCCAGCACAATGACTAGCGGGTCCTACAATGAGCAGTTCTTC.